A single sample gave rise to the 5 T cell receptor beta chains below, sequenced in a study of beta chain features in type 1 diabetes. The investigators reverse transcribed all of the isolated RNA, so they sequenced expressed TCRB transcripts. Clones were read by immunoSEQ multiplex PCR, and TCRdb kept only the in-frame ones, dropping some. The table records some 270,000 clones, 11% to 15% of them present only once. The sequenced sample consisted of naive CD4+ T cells from blood. The receptors come from a woman aged 40 to 50 in good health.

This clone was counted a few times. The V call is TRBV6-5, the J call TRBJ2-5; 10 nucleotides agree with TRBD2. The V and J ends lost 4 bases and 6 bases, in that order; junction bases with no gene match: 8. This CDR3 has 15 amino acids. Germline V gives CDR1 MNHEY, CDR2 SVGAGI. The CDR3: CASSSDGLAAQTQYF. The DNA for the CDR3 is TGTGCCAGCAGTTCCGACGGACTAGCGGCACAGACCCAGTACTTC.

Only a few counts were recorded for this clone. The chain employs TRBV5-1 and TRBJ2-5; tentative D call: TRBD2 (5 bases). CDR1 is SGHRS and CDR2 is YFSETQ in the germline V gene. Trimming removed 4 bases at V and 1 base at J, with 8 bases between. The CDR3 has 13 residues. The chain's CDR3 is CASSRGFQETQYF. DNA of the CDR3: TGCGCCAGCAGCCGCGGGTTCCAAGAGACCCAGTACTTC.

J is TRBJ2-5 and V is TRBV29-1; D is uncertain. The assigned J gene may be wrong: the sequence end matches TRBJ2-7 better. Per germline, CDR1 SQVTM and CDR2 ANQGSEA. The CDR3 extends over 15 amino acids. CDR3 DNA: TGCAGCGTTGGAACATTTCGACGGAGCTCCTACGAGCAGTACTTC. Protein sequence: CSVGTFRRSSYEQYF.

This clone was seen a handful of times. The chain uses TRBV5-4 and TRBJ1-2; D is possibly TRBD1 (6 bases). The CDR3 sequence is 15 residues long. The V end lost 7 bases, the J end lost 5 bases, and 21 bases lay between the germline ends. CDR1 and CDR2 from the germline V gene are SGHNT and YYREEE (reference sequence). CDR3 coding DNA: TGTGCCAGCGGATCAGGGGCAGGCGCCGCTTATGGCTACACCTTC. Protein: CASGSGAGAAYGYTF.

This clone turned up a few times. The V call is TRBV6-1, the J call TRBJ1-1; the D gene is possibly TRBD1 (5 bases). Germline CDR1 is MNHNS and CDR2 is SASEGT. Trimming took off 8 bases at V and 1 base at J, with 14 bases between the two ends. CDR3 length: 14 amino acids. This chain's CDR3 is CASLGAWENTEAFF. CDR3 nucleotides: TGTGCCAGCCTTGGGGCTTGGGAGAACACTGAAGCTTTCTTT.